What follows is one TCR beta chain and its context. MiXCR, run by TCRdb on the PCR reads, gives a single entry per CDR3 protein. The table lists under 15,000 distinct CDR3 sequences, 52% of them singletons. This sample was taken from a study of tumor-infiltrating lymphocytes in oesophageal squamous cell carcinoma. Sequencing was done on a sample of esophageal tumor tissue. The TCR sequence derives from a female donor with esophageal squamous cell carcinoma.

The CDR3 DNA sequence: TGTGCCAGCAGTAGGACAGGGGAGTCAGATACGCAGTATTTT. Translating it yields CASSRTGESDTQYF. This chain connects TRBV27 to TRBJ2-3; TRBD1 agrees at 9 bases. The V gene end was trimmed by 5 bases and the J gene end by 4 bases; junction bases not matched to a gene: 4. The germline CDR1 and CDR2 sequences are MNHEY and SMNVEV (reference sequence). The CDR3 is 14 residues long.